Each of the 32 T cell receptor beta chains below was sequenced from the same sample in a study of cytotoxic CD8 clonotypes in ibrutinib-treated CLL. Profiling relied on immunoSEQ multiplex PCR, and the TCRdb table lists in-frame clones only, not all of them. The sample lists around 33,000 clones, about 70% seen once, with around 30% in the top ten. Source: PBMCs, taken before ibrutinib treatment. Receptor source: a human donor with chronic lymphocytic leukemia.

This clone was detected only a few times. The chain uses TRBV28 and TRBJ1-2, with 7 bases fitting TRBD1. The CDR3 contains 14 residues. Germline V lookup: CDR1 MDHEN, CDR2 SYDVKM. With V trimmed by 6 bases and J by 4 bases, 8 bases remained unmatched. CDR3 amino acids: CASRSQGSGYGYTF. The CDR3 DNA reads TGTGCCAGCAGGTCACAGGGGTCGGGCTATGGCTACACCTTC.

This clone was detected ten times or more. The rearrangement uses TRBV6-5 and TRBJ2-7, with D possibly TRBD2 on 5 matching bases. V shed 0 bases and J shed 0 bases, with 12 bases lying between them. Germline loops: CDR1 MNHEY, CDR2 SVGAGI. CDR3 length: 16 amino acids. In DNA, the CDR3 is TGTGCCAGCAGTTACTCCCGGCGGGCCTCCTCCTACGAGCAGTACTTC. Protein: CASSYSRRASSYEQYF.

The chain recombines TRBV18 with TRBJ1-4; TRBD1 matches 8 bases. Trimming took 4 bases from V and 8 from J; bases not matched to a gene: 6. CDR3 length equals 14 residues. CDR1 KGHSH and CDR2 LQKENI come from the germline V gene. The CDR3, as DNA: TGTGCCAGCTCACAGGACAGGGCCTCCGAAAAACTGTTTTTT. It encodes CASSQDRASEKLFF.

The rearrangement links TRBV15 to TRBJ2-7; TRBD1 agrees at 9 bases. In germline, CDR1 is LNHNV, CDR2 YYDKDF (reference sequence). This CDR3 contains 17 residues. V lost 0 bases to trimming and J lost 0 bases; unmatched junction nucleotides: 6. CDR3 amino acids: CATSRDLGTGSSYEQYF. CDR3 nucleotides: TGTGCCACCAGCAGAGATTTGGGGACAGGGTCCTCCTACGAGCAGTACTTC.

This rearrangement joins TRBV19 to TRBJ2-7; D might be TRBD2 (6 bases). V gave up 7 bases and J gave up 1 base, with 14 bases separating them. CDR1 and CDR2 from the germline V gene are LNHDA and SQIVND (reference sequence). The CDR3 is 14 amino acids. CDR3 in amino acids: CASTRSGTSYEQYF. As DNA, the CDR3 is TGTGCCAGTACAAGATCCGGGACTTCCTACGAGCAGTACTTC.

The chain has TRBV29-1 and TRBJ2-3, with TRBD2 as a possible D gene (5 bases). Per the germline V gene, CDR1 is SQVTM and CDR2 is ANQGSEA. The CDR3 is 19 amino acids. V was shortened by 5 bases and J by 0 bases, with 27 bases between the two germline ends. Here the CDR3 reads CSVPRNRRKSAASTDTQYF. DNA for the CDR3: TGCAGCGTTCCACGAAACAGACGGAAGTCAGCGGCTAGCACAGATACGCAGTATTTT.

The chain joins TRBV12-1 to TRBJ1-4; the table's D call, TRBD1, has no DNA check behind it. TRBV12-1 is assigned pseudogene status. This CDR3 has 14 amino acids. The CDR3 loop reads CASSCRFMPEKLFF. CDR3 bases: TGTGCCAGCAGCTGCAGGTTTATGCCAGAAAAACTGTTTTTT.

This clone was observed a few times. This chain connects TRBV6-6 to TRBJ1-6, with 9 bases lining up with TRBD1. The CDR3 runs 15 residues. Trimming took 6 bases from V and 5 from J; bases not matched to a gene: 5. CDR1 is MNHNY and CDR2 is SVGAGI in the germline V gene (reference sequence). The CDR3 DNA sequence: TGTGCCAGCAGGCGACAGGGGGGAAATAATTCACCCCTCCACTTT. Translation: CASRRQGGNNSPLHF.

The CDR3 DNA sequence: TGTGCCTGCGATCAGGGGGCGGCGGGTGGTCAGCCCCAGCATTTT. Translated, it gives CACDQGAAGGQPQHF. The chain links TRBV30 to TRBJ1-5, with 8 nucleotides matching TRBD1. V lost 6 bases, J lost 6 bases, and 13 bases stayed unmatched. Germline V gene sequence: CDR1 GTSNPN, CDR2 SVGIG (reference sequence). The CDR3 has 15 residues.

This clone has more than one count but fewer than ten. The chain combines TRBV5-1 with TRBJ2-1, with 7 bases that match TRBD2. The CDR3 runs 15 residues. J lost 3 bases, V lost 5 bases, and 8 bases had no gene match. Germline V gene lookup returns CDR1 SGHRS and CDR2 YFSETQ. For the CDR3, the DNA is TGCGCCAGCAGTTGGGGAGGGACTAACTACAATGAGCAGTTCTTC. This translates into CASSWGGTNYNEQFF.

The CDR3 coding sequence is TGTGCCAGCACCGAGGGGGGGGCATGGGGCTATGGCTACACCTTC. Translating gives CASTEGGAWGYGYTF. This chain connects TRBV28 to TRBJ1-2; a weak D match, TRBD1 (6 bases). V dropped 7 bases and J dropped 4 bases, with 19 bases sitting between them. The CDR3 sequence is 15 residues long. CDR1 is MDHEN, CDR2 SYDVKM, per germline.

The genes are TRBV7-9 and TRBJ1-5; D is uncertain. The CDR3 runs 15 residues. The ends were cut back, 5 bases at V and 7 bases at J, with 18 bases in the middle. From germline, CDR1 is SEHNR and CDR2 FQNEAQ (reference sequence). The CDR3 sequence: CASSPEGPLGQPQHF. The CDR3 nucleotides are TGTGCCAGCAGCCCAGAAGGACCTCTCGGGCAGCCCCAGCATTTT.

The chain is built from TRBV2 and TRBJ2-5; D gene uncertain. Trimming took off 8 bases at V and 5 bases at J, with 15 bases between the two ends. Germline assignment: CDR1 SNHLY and CDR2 FYNNEI. This CDR3 is built from 13 residues. The CDR3 DNA is TGTGCCAGCCCCGGCCGTGGGCAGGAGACCCAGTACTTC. This translates into CASPGRGQETQYF.

This clone has only one observation. The chain combines TRBV6-5 with TRBJ1-2; D gene unclear. Germline V gene sequence: CDR1 MNHEY, CDR2 SVGAGI. With 7 bases removed from V and 8 bases from J, the gap between germline ends came to 17 bases. CDR3 size: 13 residues. The DNA of the CDR3 is TGTGCCAGCACCGCCGGGAGACACGAAGGCTACACCTTC. It codes for CASTAGRHEGYTF.

V usage is TRBV6-4 and J usage is TRBJ2-5, with D perhaps TRBD2 (6 bases). This CDR3 contains 13 residues. Trimming cost V 4 bases and J 4 bases, with 10 bases left between them. Per germline, CDR1 MRHNA and CDR2 SNTAGT. The CDR3 region has the DNA TGTGCCAGCAGTGCTTTGGGGGGAGAGACCCAGTACTTC. This gives the protein CASSALGGETQYF.

This clone came up a few times. The chain couples TRBV5-4 to TRBJ2-2; D is perhaps TRBD2 (5 bases). Per germline, CDR1 SGHNT and CDR2 YYREEE (reference sequence). The CDR3 is 15 amino acids. With 0 bases removed from V and 0 bases from J, the gap between germline ends came to 6 bases. CDR3 residues: CASSLAGTNTGELFF. The CDR3 DNA sequence: TGTGCCAGCAGCTTGGCCGGGACGAACACCGGGGAGCTGTTTTTT. Full variable domain (remainder filled in from reference TRBV5-4 and TRBJ2-2): ETGVTQSPTHLIKTRGQQVTLRCSSQSGHNTVSWYQQALGQGPQFIFQYYREEENGRGNFPPRFSGLQFPNYSSELNVNALELDDSALYLCASSLAGTNTGELFFGEGSRLTVL.

The rearrangement uses TRBV9 and TRBJ2-3, with TRBD1 identical over 8 bases. CDR3 length equals 15 residues. Germline CDR1 reads SGDLS; CDR2 reads YYNGEE. The V segment lost 4 bases and the J segment 2 bases; nucleotides outside the gene matches: 6. CDR3 loop: CASSKAGGFTDTQYF. The CDR3, as DNA: TGTGCCAGCAGCAAGGCAGGGGGCTTCACAGATACGCAGTATTTT.

As DNA, the CDR3 is TGTGCCAGCTCACTGGCAGGGCAATCCTACGAGCAGTACTTC. Amino acid sequence: CASSLAGQSYEQYF. The chain employs TRBV18 and TRBJ2-7, with D perhaps TRBD1 (5 bases). This CDR3 spans 14 amino acids. The V end was cut by 4 bases, the J end by 1 base, with 11 bases between. Germline loops: CDR1 KGHSH, CDR2 LQKENI.

This sequence joins TRBV5-1 and TRBJ2-7; unclear D gene. Germline CDR1 and CDR2: SGHRS and YFSETQ. This CDR3 spans 11 amino acids. V was trimmed by 4 bases and J by 7 bases, leaving 9 bases between them. In DNA, the CDR3 is TGCGCCAGCAGCCTAGACACTGAGCAGTACTTC. This sequence encodes CASSLDTEQYF.

The genes are TRBV6-5 and TRBJ1-2; TRBD1 might be the D (5 bases). V gave up 0 bases and J gave up 6 bases, with 14 bases separating them. The germline CDR1 and CDR2 sequences are MNHEY and SVGAGI. The CDR3 is made up of 15 amino acids. CDR3: CASSYSRSGTDGYTF. CDR3 nucleotides: TGTGCCAGCAGTTACTCGAGAAGTGGGACGGATGGCTACACCTTC.

This clone appeared a few times. The chain links TRBV7-8 to TRBJ2-1; 8 positions match TRBD1. V lost 4 bases, J lost 9 bases, and 11 bases stayed unmatched. CDR1 SGHVS and CDR2 FQNEAQ come from the germline V gene. This CDR3 is 15 amino acids long. The DNA of the CDR3 is TGTGCCAGCAGCTCTCGGGACAGGACCAGTCGTGAGCAGTTCTTC. The encoded protein is CASSSRDRTSREQFF.

With regard to this clone: The junction and the germline gene differ at one end; a read error may be behind it. V usage is TRBV11-3 and J usage is TRBJ2-1; D is ambiguous. The CDR3 covers 11 residues. The germline CDR1 and CDR2 sequences are SGHNT and YENEEA. The CDR3 DNA reads TGTGCCAGCAGCCTAGACAATGAGCAGTTCTTC. Amino acids: CASSLDNEQFF.

The V and J genes are TRBV9 and TRBJ1-5; D is ambiguous. Germline V gene lookup returns CDR1 SGDLS and CDR2 YYNGEE. Trimming cost V 3 bases and J 0 bases, with 7 bases left between them. The CDR3 runs to 14 residues. The CDR3 DNA reads as TGTGCCAGCAGCGCAGACTATAGCAATCAGCCCCAGCATTTT. Protein: CASSADYSNQPQHF.

Only one count was recorded for this clone. This rearrangement joins TRBV4-3 to TRBJ1-5; D unclear. The CDR3 spans 16 residues. Germline CDR1 and CDR2: LGHNA and YSLEER. Trimming stripped 0 bases from V and 2 bases from J, with 11 bases between. The CDR3 sequence: CASSQDWMLGNQPQHF. CDR3 in DNA: TGCGCCAGCAGCCAAGACTGGATGTTGGGCAATCAGCCCCAGCATTTT.

The J gene is TRBJ2-4, the V gene TRBV14, with 8 bases that match TRBD1. V was pared by 2 bases and J by 4 bases, with 1 base of the junction left unmatched. The germline V gene encodes CDR1 SGHDN and CDR2 FVKESK. The CDR3 is made up of 14 amino acids. The DNA of the CDR3 is TGTGCCAGCAGCCAAAACAGGGGGAAAAACATTCAGTACTTC. This encodes CASSQNRGKNIQYF.

The chain carries TRBV13 and TRBJ2-7; 11 nucleotides line up with TRBD2. Germline V lookup: CDR1 PRHDT, CDR2 FYEKMQ (reference sequence). This CDR3 spans 16 amino acids. V lost 4 bases to trimming and J lost 6 bases; unmatched junction nucleotides: 11. The CDR3 nucleotides are TGTGCCAGCAGCTCCCCTACCCTAGCGGGGGGCTTCGAGCAGTACTTC. It translates to CASSSPTLAGGFEQYF.

The chain couples TRBV11-2 to TRBJ2-7; 8 nucleotides match TRBD1. J lost 4 bases, V lost 6 bases, and 2 bases had no gene match. Per the germline V gene, CDR1 is SGHAT and CDR2 is FQNNGV. The CDR3 sequence is 12 residues long. CDR3 coding DNA: TGTGCCAGCAGTTGGGACAGGTACGAGCAGTACTTC. It codes for CASSWDRYEQYF.

CDR3 DNA sequence: TGTGCCAGTACGCCTAGCGGGAGTTCTTACAATGAGCAGTTCTTC. It yields the protein CASTPSGSSYNEQFF. This chain joins TRBV19 and TRBJ2-1; 10 bases match TRBD2. The germline V gene encodes CDR1 LNHDA and CDR2 SQIVND (reference sequence). CDR3 length: 15 residues. V trimming: 7 bases; J trimming: 4 bases; junction bases outside the gene matches: 7.

The chain combines TRBV14 with TRBJ2-2; perhaps D is TRBD1 or TRBD2 (6 bases each). This CDR3 contains 17 residues. V lost 0 bases and J lost 7, with 18 bases in between. Germline-derived CDR1 and CDR2 are SGHDN and FVKESK. CDR3 bases: TGTGCCAGCAGCCAAGATCTTGACTCCAGGGGAGGCGGGGAGCTGTTTTTT. Translated, it gives CASSQDLDSRGGGELFF.

Judged by abundance, this clone is medium-sized. The V call is TRBV5-1, the J call TRBJ1-5; D is undetermined. Germline loops: CDR1 SGHRS, CDR2 YFSETQ. The CDR3 is 15 residues long. V lost 0 bases to trimming and J lost 2 bases, with 9 bases between them. The CDR3 nucleotides are TGCGCCAGCAGCTTGGCGGGATTCGGCAATCAGCCCCAGCATTTT. Translated: CASSLAGFGNQPQHF.

This clone was recorded only once. This chain connects TRBV6-5 to TRBJ1-5, with a tentative D call TRBD1 (5 bases). CDR1 MNHEY and CDR2 SVGAGI come from the germline V gene. V lost 2 bases to trimming and J lost 11 bases, with 16 bases between them. The CDR3 consists of 14 residues. CDR3 loop: CASSYNRNEVSQHF. In nucleotides, the CDR3 is TGTGCCAGCAGTTACAACAGGAACGAGGTGTCCCAGCATTTT.

There are a few counts of this clone. The sample carries other DNA sequences with the same CDR3. The chain couples TRBV11-3 to TRBJ2-7; 8 nucleotides align to TRBD1. The germline CDR1 and CDR2 sequences are SGHNT and YENEEA. The CDR3 spans 14 residues. With 5 bases clipped from V and 2 bases from J, the junction kept 5 bases outside the gene matches. This CDR3 is CASSPQGATYEQYF. CDR3 coding DNA: TGTGCCAGCAGCCCTCAGGGGGCTACCTACGAGCAGTACTTC.